Given below is one T cell receptor (beta chain) in context. Its target antigen remains unknown. No base qualities exist here, and no much larger clone lies one base off it. The immunoSEQ Assay, a bias-controlled multiplex PCR, was used to amplify TCRbeta CDR3 regions from genomic DNA. Under the source paper's analysis protocol: The number of nucleated cells in each sample was estimated by amplification of reference gene primers within the assay. To quantify the absolute abundance of each unique TCRbeta CDR3 rearrangement, sequence reads were collapsed and filtered. For each sample, productive Simpson clonality was calculated as the square root of Simpson's diversity index across productive rearrangements. TCRdb's version of the immuneACCESS table is confined to in-frame rearrangements and falls short of the full clone set. An unresolved V gene accounts for under half of the shortfall where checked; the remainder is of unknown origin. Clonal size and the V and J genes are those of that table, whereas D and trimming came from the DNA. The sample table lists about 310,000 clones, around 87% of them with a count of one. Of the sample, 1% falls within the top ten clones.

The collaborating institutions used their own protocols to collect whole blood in K2EDTA tubes. For TCRbeta analysis, collaborators shipped samples as frozen whole blood, isolated PBMCs, or DNA extracted from either of those sample types. The data were taken from a study of blood T cell repertoires in COVID-19 (dated by TCRdb to the early 2020s). General notes on the study: Samples covering the acute and convalescent phases of COVID-19 were provided by collaborators in the United States, Italy and Spain. The material from the prospective study consisted of cDNA or gDNA derived from T cells, B-cell-depleted T cells, or PBMCs. Subjects who had been exposed to COVID-19, were actively infected with it, or had recovered from it provided the deeply sampled blood TCRbeta repertoires that made up the dataset. A freely available public database, intended as a resource for researchers studying the immune response to SARS-CoV-2, is where the repertoires were released. The samples were drawn from the first 160 participants of the ongoing ImmuneRACE study and from 1,200 or so subjects provided by 6 global collaborators. Nearly every sample came with metadata listing a de-identified subject ID, COVID-19 status, age in years and sex. HLA class I and class II types, where available, came from metadata supplied by the sample provider rather than from assay-based typing. Beyond this particular receptor, the publication reports: The quantity of clinical and demographic metadata differed by source and by participant and was supplied without curation.

From the cysteine up to the phenylalanine, the CDR3 has a length of 11 residues. Just the 33-base CDR3 DNA is kept, in frame starting at base 1. Via the germline V gene (reference sequence), CDR1 is DFQATT and CDR2 SNEGSKA. A distance of 12 bases separates the germline ends of V and J, which lose 3 bases and 12 bases respectively. Recombination joined TRBV20-1 with TRBJ2-1, and possibly TRBD2, on 6 matching bases. The sample taken for sequencing was peripheral blood. The receptor's source is a man in his fifties or sixties with active or convalescent COVID-19. The CDR3 is CSASRRGLQFF. The DNA sequence follows: TGCAGTGCTAGTAGGCGGGGTCTGCAGTTCTTC.